The 21 T cell receptor beta chains in this list originate from one sample, sequenced in a study of blood T cell repertoires in COVID-19. Repertoires were generated with immunoSEQ multiplex PCR, while TCRdb's copy carries only in-frame clones and drops some. The table includes 20,000 to 25,000 clones, around 69% detected once. The sample taken for sequencing was peripheral blood. Source of these receptors: a human donor in a cohort sampled during active or convalescent COVID-19.

The chain is built from TRBV14 and TRBJ2-1; 8 bases map to TRBD2. There are 16 residues in the CDR3. The germline V gene has CDR1 SGHDN and CDR2 FVKESK. The ends lost 3 bases at V and 5 bases at J; junction bases unmatched: 9. The CDR3 coding sequence is TGTGCCAGCAGCCAGATATCCGGGACTAGTCACAATGAGCAGTTCTTC. Translating it yields CASSQISGTSHNEQFF.

The V and J genes are TRBV7-6 and TRBJ1-5; the match to TRBD1 covers 8 bases. Germline lookup yields CDR1 SGHVS and CDR2 FNYEAQ. The CDR3 consists of 17 residues. The junction had 6 bases not matched to a gene; V was cut back by 2 bases and J by 0 bases. CDR3 sequence: CASSLYRGSYSNQPQHF. The CDR3 nucleotides are TGTGCCAGCAGCTTATACAGGGGGAGTTATAGCAATCAGCCCCAGCATTTT.

This clone was counted a few times. The chain carries TRBV12-3 or TRBV12-4 and TRBJ1-1; no reliable D call. Trimming stripped 6 bases from V and 1 base from J, with 9 bases between. This CDR3 has 13 amino acids. The DNA for the CDR3 is TGTGCCAGCAGCGCCACTGGGAACACTGAAGCTTTCTTT. Encoded protein: CASSATGNTEAFF.

This chain connects TRBV15 to TRBJ1-4; D not certain. The CDR3 consists of 13 residues. Germline CDR1 LNHNV, CDR2 YYDKDF (reference sequence). Trimming pared 9 bases from V and 7 bases from J, leaving 15 bases between. The CDR3 DNA sequence: TGTGCCACTGCGTCCTTTACGAGTGAAAAACTGTTTTTT. This translates into CATASFTSEKLFF.

The chain uses TRBV18 and TRBJ2-3, with a possible D match to TRBD2 (7 bases). Germline lookup yields CDR1 KGHSH and CDR2 LQKENI. CDR3 size: 15 residues. V shed 0 bases and J shed 2 bases, with 9 bases lying between them. CDR3 DNA sequence: TGTGCCAGCTCACCACCGGGGGGGCCCACAGATACGCAGTATTTT. As protein: CASSPPGGPTDTQYF. Combining the CDR3 with reference TRBV18 and TRBJ2-3 gives the whole variable domain NAGVMQNPRHLVRRRGQEARLRCSPMKGHSHVYWYRQLPEEGLKFMVYLQKENIIDESGMPKERFSAEFPKEGPSILRIQQVVRGDSAAYFCASSPPGGPTDTQYFGPGTRLTVL.

The genes are TRBV11-1 and TRBJ1-1; the D gene is possibly TRBD1 (5 bases). Germline V lookup: CDR1 SGHAT, CDR2 FQDESV (reference sequence). CDR3 length equals 14 residues. Deletions cut 4 bases from V and 7 bases from J, with 16 bases between. CDR3 protein: CASSYRGGVSEAFF. The CDR3 DNA is TGTGCCAGCAGCTACCGCGGGGGGGTTAGTGAAGCTTTCTTT.

This clone was recorded a few times. The chain couples TRBV27 to TRBJ1-2; 8 bases line up with TRBD1. Germline CDR1 reads MNHEY; CDR2 reads SMNVEV (reference sequence). After removal of 0 bases from V and 4 bases from J, the junction contained 4 bases not matched to a gene. This CDR3 is built from 15 residues. The CDR3 loop reads CASSLSRTGIYGYTF. The DNA for the CDR3 is TGTGCCAGCAGTTTATCCCGGACAGGGATCTATGGCTACACCTTC.

The chain joins TRBV6-5 to TRBJ2-1; perhaps TRBD2 as D (6 bases). Trimming shortened V by 2 bases and J by 6 bases, and 17 bases separated the two germline ends. This CDR3 comprises 16 residues. CDR1 is MNHEY, CDR2 SVGAGI, per germline. The CDR3 bases are TGTGCCAGCAGTTACAATCGGGCCGGGACTTTCAATGAGCAGTTCTTC. As protein: CASSYNRAGTFNEQFF.

The chain combines TRBV5-1 with TRBJ2-3, with D perhaps matching TRBD2 (6 bases). The CDR3 spans 12 residues. CDR1 is SGHRS and CDR2 is YFSETQ in the germline V gene. The V and J ends lost 4 bases and 6 bases respectively, with 9 bases between them. CDR3 sequence: CASSGGTDTQYF. DNA of the CDR3: TGCGCCAGCAGCGGAGGGACGGATACGCAGTATTTT. The complete variable domain, with remaining parts taken from reference TRBV5-1 and TRBJ2-3, reads KAGVTQTPRYLIKTRGQQVTLSCSPISGHRSVSWYQQTPGQGLQFLFEYFSETQRNKGNFPGRFSGRQFSNSRSEMNVSTLELGDSALYLCASSGGTDTQYFGPGTRLTVL.

This chain links TRBV9 with TRBJ2-5; the D gene is possibly TRBD1 (6 bases). CDR1 is SGDLS and CDR2 is YYNGEE in the germline V gene. Trimming removed 3 bases at V and 1 base at J, with 13 bases between. The CDR3 has 15 amino acids. The CDR3 nucleotides read TGTGCCAGCAGCGGCCGGGACACCCTCCAAGAGACCCAGTACTTC. It specifies CASSGRDTLQETQYF.

The chain uses TRBV19 and TRBJ2-7; D possibly corresponds to TRBD1 (6 bases). The ends were cut back, 7 bases at V and 0 bases at J, with 16 bases in the middle. This CDR3 has 15 residues. In germline, CDR1 is LNHDA, CDR2 SQIVND (reference sequence). CDR3 DNA: TGTGCCAGTAACTCGTGGCAGGGGAGCTCCTACGAGCAGTACTTC. It specifies CASNSWQGSSYEQYF.

This clone occurred many times. CDR3 sequence (DNA): TGTGCCAGCAGGTACAGGGGATCGACCGGGGAGCTGTTTTTT. The encoded protein is CASRYRGSTGELFF. The chain employs TRBV6-2 or TRBV6-3 and TRBJ2-2; 7 bases fit TRBD1. This CDR3 region has 14 residues. The trim removed 6 bases at V and 5 bases at J, leaving 6 bases unmatched. In germline, CDR1 is MNHEY, CDR2 SVGEGT.

The V gene is TRBV7-9, the J gene TRBJ1-2; 8 bases map to TRBD1. Germline V gene sequence: CDR1 SEHNR, CDR2 FQNEAQ (reference sequence). The CDR3 is 13 amino acids. V was pared by 4 bases and J by 8 bases, with 6 bases of the junction left unmatched. The CDR3 is CASSYDRGGGYTF. The CDR3 DNA follows: TGTGCCAGCAGCTACGACAGGGGAGGAGGCTACACCTTC.

This rearrangement joins TRBV28 to TRBJ1-2; the D is unclear. Trimming removed 5 bases from V and 0 bases from J, with 10 bases in between. Germline V lookup: CDR1 MDHEN, CDR2 SYDVKM. The CDR3 has 14 residues. This CDR3 reads CASSPPVSNYGYTF. The CDR3 nucleotides are TGTGCCAGCAGTCCTCCGGTGTCTAACTATGGCTACACCTTC.

This clone showed up just a few times. The chain carries TRBV2 and TRBJ1-1, with unresolved D. Looked up from germline, CDR1 is SNHLY and CDR2 is FYNNEI. The CDR3 length is 14 residues. V lost 1 base to trimming and J lost 7 bases, with 13 bases between them. The CDR3 loop reads CASSEELGGFEAFF. The DNA of the CDR3 is TGTGCCAGCAGTGAAGAGCTCGGAGGGTTTGAAGCTTTCTTT.

J is TRBJ1-1 and V is TRBV5-1; D is unresolved. The CDR3 totals 14 residues. Germline V gives CDR1 SGHRS, CDR2 YFSETQ. Trimming pared 0 bases from V and 5 bases from J, leaving 11 bases between. CDR3 bases: TGCGCCAGCAGCTTGGACCCAGCGCGGACTGAAGCTTTCTTT. Encoded protein: CASSLDPARTEAFF.

Details on this clone: This clone may be a read error of a much larger clone one base away. The identical CDR3 is also encoded by other nucleotide sequences in the sample. The CDR3 protein is CASSSRVAENEQYF. CDR3 coding DNA: TGTGCCAGTAGCTCTAGGGTAGCGGAGAACGAGCAGTACTTC. This sequence joins TRBV19 and TRBJ2-7; the D gene is possibly TRBD2 (6 bases). CDR1 is LNHDA, CDR2 SQIVND, per germline (reference sequence). Trimming removed 6 bases from V and 5 bases from J, with 17 bases in between. The CDR3 covers 14 residues.

This chain links TRBV7-2 with TRBJ2-3; D unresolved. The CDR3 is 13 residues long. Trimming shortened V by 5 bases and J by 0 bases, and 6 bases separated the two germline ends. Per the germline V gene, CDR1 is SGHTA and CDR2 is FQGNSA. CDR3 loop: CASSRSSTDTQYF. The CDR3 DNA follows: TGTGCCAGCAGCCGTTCTAGCACAGATACGCAGTATTTT.

The rearrangement uses TRBV30 and TRBJ1-5, with a weak D call TRBD1 (6 bases). Germline-derived CDR1 and CDR2 are GTSNPN and SVGIG (reference sequence). Deletions cut 0 bases from V and 6 bases from J, with 18 bases between. The CDR3 is 16 amino acids. CDR3 DNA sequence: TGTGCCTGGAGTGTACGTGGCAGGGGCTATAGTCAGCCCCAGCATTTT. As protein: CAWSVRGRGYSQPQHF.

V usage is TRBV6-5 and J usage is TRBJ2-7; 10 nucleotides align to TRBD1. This CDR3 is 14 amino acids long. V trimming: 6 bases; J trimming: 1 base; junction bases outside the gene matches: 3. Germline loops: CDR1 MNHEY, CDR2 SVGAGI. CDR3 in amino acids: CASRPGQGSYEQYF. The CDR3 bases are TGTGCCAGCAGGCCGGGACAGGGGTCCTACGAGCAGTACTTC.

The chain is built from TRBV6-2 or TRBV6-3 and TRBJ2-5; tentative D call: TRBD1 (5 bases). With 2 bases removed from V and 1 base from J, the gap between germline ends came to 11 bases. Germline values: CDR1 MNHEY, CDR2 SVGEGT. The CDR3 is made up of 15 amino acids. CDR3 nucleotides: TGTGCCAGCAGTTACGATAAAACAGGCCAAGAGACCCAGTACTTC. Translating it yields CASSYDKTGQETQYF.